The 20 T cell receptor beta chains reported below all come from one sample, sequenced in a study of T cell changes during pregnancy in multiple sclerosis. Assay used: immunoSEQ multiplex PCR; TCRdb lists only in-frame clones, some missing. The data contain about 93,000 clones, 85% to 95% of them singletons. The sequenced sample was peripheral blood, obtained after pregnancy. The receptors derive from a female donor with multiple sclerosis, enrolled in a pregnancy study.

The chain joins TRBV5-1 to TRBJ2-2; TRBD2 matches at 7 bases. The length of the CDR3 is 16 residues. From germline, CDR1 is SGHRS and CDR2 YFSETQ. After removal of 6 bases from V and 6 bases from J, the junction contained 14 bases not matched to a gene. The CDR3 spells CASTTLTGTTAGELFF. The CDR3 coding sequence is TGCGCCAGCACCACCTTAACCGGGACTACAGCCGGGGAGCTGTTTTTT.

This chain links TRBV29-1 with TRBJ2-7, with a tentative D call TRBD1 (6 bases). Germline lookup yields CDR1 SQVTM and CDR2 ANQGSEA. The CDR3 spans 14 residues. V dropped 4 bases and J dropped 4 bases, with 17 bases sitting between them. DNA for the CDR3: TGCAGCGTTGTATCTTACAGGGTCAGTTACGAGCAGTACTTC. Residues: CSVVSYRVSYEQYF.

The chain uses TRBV25-1 and TRBJ1-2; D unclear. CDR3 length equals 13 residues. From germline, CDR1 is MGHDK and CDR2 SYGVNS. V dropped 2 bases and J dropped 1 base, with 5 bases sitting between them. In DNA, the CDR3 is TGTGCCAGCAGTGAAACCGGTAACTATGGCTACACCTTC. Encoded protein: CASSETGNYGYTF.

V is TRBV6-1 and J is TRBJ2-4; a weak D match, TRBD2 (7 bases). This CDR3 is 14 amino acids long. V lost 2 bases and J 6 bases, leaving 11 bases between the germline ends. The germline gives CDR1 MNHNS, CDR2 SASEGT. The CDR3 DNA sequence: TGTGCCAGCAGTGAAAGAGGGGGGGGAAACATTCAGTACTTC. Protein product: CASSERGGGNIQYF.

The V and J genes are TRBV7-2 and TRBJ2-5, with 11 bases aligning to TRBD2. Trimming took 3 bases from V and 6 from J; bases not matched to a gene: 9. Germline CDR1 is SGHTA and CDR2 is FQGNSA. The CDR3 loop spans 16 amino acids. CDR3 DNA sequence: TGTGCCAGCAGCTTGCCAACTAGCGGGGGAATGAAGACCCAGTACTTC. As protein: CASSLPTSGGMKTQYF.

This clone is a singleton in its sample. The rearrangement links TRBV4-1 to TRBJ2-7, with 9 bases aligning to TRBD2. This CDR3 has 16 residues. The V gene end was trimmed by 4 bases and the J gene end by 0 bases; junction bases not matched to a gene: 7. Germline lookup yields CDR1 MGHRA and CDR2 YSYEKL. This chain's CDR3 is CASSPGRLADSYEQYF. CDR3 nucleotides: TGCGCCAGCAGCCCAGGAAGACTAGCGGACTCCTACGAGCAGTACTTC.

The rearrangement uses TRBV7-9 and TRBJ1-5; TRBD1 matches 8 bases. V was clipped by 3 bases and J by 6 bases; unmatched bases: 4. This CDR3 has 14 residues. CDR1 is SEHNR, CDR2 FQNEAQ, per germline (reference sequence). The CDR3 reads CASSFDRGSQPQHF. The CDR3 region has the DNA TGTGCCAGCAGCTTTGACAGGGGTAGTCAGCCCCAGCATTTT.

The genes are TRBV6-5 and TRBJ1-5; D uncertain. The CDR3 is made up of 14 amino acids. Looked up from germline, CDR1 is MNHEY and CDR2 is SVGAGI. The V end lost 2 bases, the J end lost 0 bases, and 5 bases lay between the germline ends. This chain's CDR3 is CASSYEGSNQPQHF. CDR3 bases: TGTGCCAGCAGTTACGAGGGTAGCAATCAGCCCCAGCATTTT.

The V gene is TRBV14, the J gene TRBJ2-1; 8 nucleotides align to TRBD1. Trimming took 0 bases from V and 4 from J; bases not matched to a gene: 8. CDR1 and CDR2 from the germline V gene are SGHDN and FVKESK. This CDR3 is 17 amino acids long. CDR3: CASSQEARGPGYNEQFF. CDR3 nucleotides: TGTGCCAGCAGCCAAGAGGCCAGGGGGCCCGGGTACAATGAGCAGTTCTTC. Full variable domain (rest looked up from reference TRBV14 and TRBJ2-1): EAGVTQFPSHSVIEKGQTVTLRCDPISGHDNLYWYRRVMGKEIKFLLHFVKESKQDESGMPNNRFLAERTGGTYSTLKVQPAELEDSGVYFCASSQEARGPGYNEQFFGPGTRLTVL.

V and J are TRBV19 and TRBJ2-5; a weak D match, TRBD1 (5 bases). With 0 bases removed from V and 4 bases from J, the gap between germline ends came to 9 bases. Germline CDR1 LNHDA, CDR2 SQIVND (reference sequence). The CDR3 has 14 amino acids. DNA for the CDR3: TGTGCCAGTAGTATAGATCGCAGGGTAGAGACCCAGTACTTC. Residues: CASSIDRRVETQYF.

V gene TRBV11-2 combines with J gene TRBJ1-1; 8 bases fit TRBD1. The CDR3 length is 14 residues. V shed 7 bases, J shed 0 bases, and the junction held 4 bases outside the gene matches. Germline V gene data show CDR1 as SGHAT and CDR2 as FQNNGV. CDR3 sequence reads: CASNRQGMNTEAFF. In nucleotides, the CDR3 is TGTGCCAGCAACAGACAGGGGATGAACACTGAAGCTTTCTTT.

V gene TRBV28 combines with J gene TRBJ1-1; D gene ambiguous. This CDR3 has 12 residues. V lost 7 bases to trimming and J lost 3 bases, with 9 bases between them. Per the germline V gene, CDR1 is MDHEN and CDR2 is SYDVKM. DNA for the CDR3: TGTGCCAGCAAAATAACGGACACTGAAGCTTTCTTT. Translating gives CASKITDTEAFF. Together with reference TRBV28 and TRBJ1-1, the CDR3 gives the full variable domain: DVKVTQSSRYLVKRTGEKVFLECVQDMDHENMFWYRQDPGLGLRLIYFSYDVKMKEKGDIPEGYSVSREKKERFSLILESASTNQTSMYLCASKITDTEAFFGQGTRLTVV.

This clone was seen once. This chain joins TRBV19 and TRBJ1-2, with D tentatively TRBD1 (6 bases). Germline CDR1 and CDR2: LNHDA and SQIVND (reference sequence). The CDR3 extends over 14 amino acids. The germline V and J ends were trimmed by 4 bases and 0 bases, with 9 bases remaining between them. The CDR3 DNA reads TGTGCCAGTAGTACCTGGACAGCTAACTATGGCTACACCTTC. Translating it yields CASSTWTANYGYTF.

The rearrangement joins TRBV6-4 to TRBJ1-2, with D perhaps matching TRBD1 (6 bases). Germline V gene data show CDR1 as MRHNA and CDR2 as SNTAGT. Trimming took 5 bases from V and 4 from J, leaving 14 bases between them. The CDR3 is 14 amino acids. The CDR3 reads CASSNTGSGYGYTF. CDR3 nucleotide sequence: TGTGCCAGCAGTAATACAGGGTCGGGCTATGGCTACACCTTC.

Note on this clone: The sample has other DNA sequences that encode this CDR3 too. V gene TRBV30 combines with J gene TRBJ2-3; D is uncertain. Trimming removed 6 bases from V and 5 bases from J, with 6 bases in between. The germline CDR1 and CDR2 sequences are GTSNPN and SVGIG (reference sequence). This CDR3 is built from 10 residues. The CDR3 nucleotides are TGTGCCTGCTCTCTAGATACGCAGTATTTT. It specifies CACSLDTQYF.

This chain uses TRBV16 with TRBJ1-2; D ambiguous. The V and J ends lost 4 bases and 1 base respectively, with 13 bases between them. CDR3 size: 15 residues. The V gene's germline CDR1 is KGHSY and CDR2 FQNENV. CDR3 sequence (DNA): TGTGCCAGCAGCCGCGAGGACTCCTTTAACTATGGCTACACCTTC. It encodes CASSREDSFNYGYTF.

The chain uses TRBV7-9 and TRBJ2-3; possible D gene TRBD1, 6 bases. The CDR3 spans 15 residues. The germline V and J ends were trimmed by 6 bases and 5 bases, with 18 bases remaining between them. Germline CDR1 and CDR2: SEHNR and FQNEAQ (reference sequence). CDR3 coding DNA: TGTGCCAGCAGTCCAGGGGCGTTCAGGGGAGATACGCAGTATTTT. This sequence encodes CASSPGAFRGDTQYF.

This chain connects TRBV19 to TRBJ2-5, with a possible D match to TRBD1 (5 bases). Trimming shortened V by 3 bases and J by 2 bases, and 10 bases separated the two germline ends. Germline assignment: CDR1 LNHDA and CDR2 SQIVND (reference sequence). The CDR3 runs to 14 residues. CDR3 bases: TGTGCCAGTAGTATGATAGGGGATCAAGAGACCCAGTACTTC. This gives the protein CASSMIGDQETQYF.

The genes are TRBV6-5 and TRBJ2-7; 9 bases align to TRBD1. Germline V gives CDR1 MNHEY, CDR2 SVGAGI. The length of the CDR3 is 14 residues. The J segment lost 6 bases and the V segment lost 2 bases, leaving 5 bases of the junction unmatched. The CDR3 nucleotides are TGTGCCAGCAGTTACGGGACAGGGCTTGCCGAGCAGTACTTC. Translating it yields CASSYGTGLAEQYF.

The rearrangement uses TRBV11-2 and TRBJ2-7; no reliable D call. Germline CDR1 and CDR2: SGHAT and FQNNGV. The CDR3 totals 16 residues. Trimming removed 0 bases at V and 0 bases at J, with 12 bases between. The CDR3 DNA reads as TGTGCCAGCAGCTTAGAGATTGGCCTTACCTCCTACGAGCAGTACTTC. This sequence encodes CASSLEIGLTSYEQYF.